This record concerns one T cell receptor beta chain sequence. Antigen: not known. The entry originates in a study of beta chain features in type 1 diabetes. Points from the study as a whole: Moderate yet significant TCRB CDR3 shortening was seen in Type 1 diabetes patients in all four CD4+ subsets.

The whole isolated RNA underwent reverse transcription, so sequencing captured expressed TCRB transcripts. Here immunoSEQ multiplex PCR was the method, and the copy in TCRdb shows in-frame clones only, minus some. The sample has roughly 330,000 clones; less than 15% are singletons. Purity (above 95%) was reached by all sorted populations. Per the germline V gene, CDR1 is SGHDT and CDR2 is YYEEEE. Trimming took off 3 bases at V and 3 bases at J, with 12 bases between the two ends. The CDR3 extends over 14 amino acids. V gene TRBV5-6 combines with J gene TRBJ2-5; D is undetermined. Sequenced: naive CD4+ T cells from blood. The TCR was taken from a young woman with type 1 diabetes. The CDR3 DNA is TGTGCCAGCAGCTCAACCGCTAGAGAAGAGACCCAGTACTTC. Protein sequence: CASSSTAREETQYF.